The 18 T cell receptor beta chains reported below all come from one sample, sequenced in a study of blood T cell repertoires in COVID-19. Repertoires were generated with immunoSEQ multiplex PCR, while TCRdb's copy carries only in-frame clones and drops some. Among about 240,000 clones listed, about four fifths were seen once. The sample comprised peripheral blood. The receptors originated from a man aged 45-65 years with acute or convalescent COVID-19.

This clone was counted only a few times. The rearrangement links TRBV9 to TRBJ2-5; D gene uncertain. Germline CDR1 SGDLS, CDR2 YYNGEE. V was trimmed by 3 bases and J by 1 base, leaving 13 bases between them. The CDR3 covers 15 residues. CDR3 amino acids: CASSGRHRTQETQYF. CDR3 nucleotide sequence: TGTGCCAGCAGCGGACGACACAGAACCCAAGAGACCCAGTACTTC.

The chain joins TRBV2 to TRBJ2-7, with no clear D. Germline CDR1 and CDR2: SNHLY and FYNNEI. V gave up 2 bases and J gave up 0 bases, with 11 bases separating them. CDR3 length: 15 residues. CDR3 nucleotides: TGTGCCAGCAGTGAATCGTGGCAGAACTCCTACGAGCAGTACTTC. This sequence encodes CASSESWQNSYEQYF.

In DNA form, the CDR3 reads TGTGCCTGGAACCCCTCAGATAACTATGGCTACACCTTC. It codes for CAWNPSDNYGYTF. The rearrangement joins TRBV30 to TRBJ1-2, with D unclear. V lost 4 bases and J lost 1, with 10 bases in between. The CDR3 is made up of 13 amino acids. Germline V gene sequence: CDR1 GTSNPN, CDR2 SVGIG (reference sequence).

CDR3 DNA: TGTGCCATCAGGGATCAGGGAGGCTACACCTTC. Translation: CAIRDQGGYTF. The genes are TRBV10-3 and TRBJ1-2; TRBD1 might be the D (5 bases). Trimming removed 6 bases at V and 8 bases at J, with 10 bases between. Germline CDR1 ENHRY, CDR2 SYGVKD. The CDR3 loop spans 11 amino acids.

Only a few counts were recorded for this clone. The chain recombines TRBV7-6 with TRBJ1-1, with no clear D. The CDR3 has 13 residues. In germline, CDR1 is SGHVS, CDR2 FNYEAQ. The V and J ends lost 5 bases and 2 bases respectively, with 9 bases between them. DNA of the CDR3: TGTGCCAGCAGCCTACGTTTAAACACTGAAGCTTTCTTT. It yields the protein CASSLRLNTEAFF.

The rearrangement joins TRBV7-3 to TRBJ2-5, with TRBD1 matching 7 bases. The germline gives CDR1 SGHTA, CDR2 FQGTGA. V dropped 5 bases and J dropped 5; count of bases not matched to a gene: 5. The CDR3 covers 13 residues. The CDR3 reads CASSILQGETQYF. CDR3 DNA: TGTGCCAGCAGCATATTACAGGGGGAGACCCAGTACTTC.

The chain carries TRBV29-1 and TRBJ2-5; 7 bases align to TRBD1. The CDR3 spans 13 residues. J was trimmed by 4 bases and V by 1 base; bases with no gene match: 3. CDR1 is SQVTM and CDR2 is ANQGSEA in the germline V gene. CDR3 in amino acids: CSVEVRTGETQYF. In DNA, the CDR3 is TGCAGCGTTGAAGTGCGGACAGGAGAGACCCAGTACTTC. The entire variable domain, with the rest obtained from reference TRBV29-1 and TRBJ2-5, is as follows: SAVISQKPSRDICQRGTSLTIQCQVDSQVTMMFWYRQQPGQSLTLIATANQGSEATYESGFVIDKFPISRPNLTFSTLTVSNMSPEDSSIYLCSVEVRTGETQYFGPGTRLLVL.

This clone was recorded a few times. The chain carries TRBV14 and TRBJ2-7; D unclear. CDR1 is SGHDN, CDR2 FVKESK, per germline. The CDR3 spans 13 residues. V lost 4 bases and J 3 bases, leaving 10 bases between the germline ends. The CDR3 bases are TGTGCCAGCAGCCGGCCAGGAAACTACGAGCAGTACTTC. Translation gives CASSRPGNYEQYF.

The rearrangement links TRBV28 to TRBJ2-1, with no clear D. V lost 6 bases and J lost 6, with 9 bases in between. The germline V gene encodes CDR1 MDHEN and CDR2 SYDVKM. The CDR3 totals 12 residues. The CDR3 sequence: CASSPGFNEQFF. CDR3 nucleotides: TGTGCCAGCAGCCCCGGGTTCAATGAGCAGTTCTTC.

This clone was counted a single time. The rearrangement uses TRBV11-3 and TRBJ1-1, with D possibly TRBD1 on 6 matching bases. This CDR3 has 14 amino acids. Germline loops: CDR1 SGHNT, CDR2 YENEEA. The V end lost 5 bases, the J end lost 1 base, and 11 bases lay between the germline ends. CDR3 coding DNA: TGTGCCAGCAGCCCGGGACACGCGAACACTGAAGCTTTCTTT. It specifies CASSPGHANTEAFF.

V gene TRBV6-8 combines with J gene TRBJ1-5, with 9 bases identical to TRBD1. The CDR3 totals 17 residues. Per germline, CDR1 MNHGY and CDR2 SAAAGT. Trimming at V came to 9 bases and at J to 0 bases, leaving 12 bases not matched to a gene. CDR3 sequence: CARGGGQGRYSNQPQHF. CDR3 sequence (DNA): TGTGCCAGAGGGGGGGGACAGGGCCGCTATAGCAATCAGCCCCAGCATTTT.

CDR3 DNA: TGTGCCAGCAGCGACGGGGGTGTAGGTTCACCCCTCCACTTT. Translation: CASSDGGVGSPLHF. The V call is TRBV3-1 (or the pseudogene TRBV3-2), the J call TRBJ1-6; TRBD1 is a possible D gene (5 bases). The CDR3 covers 14 residues. The germline V and J ends were trimmed by 5 bases and 9 bases, with 14 bases remaining between them. The V gene's germline CDR1 is LGHDT and CDR2 YNNKEL (reference sequence).

V and J are TRBV2 and TRBJ1-5, with 8 nucleotides matching TRBD1. CDR1 and CDR2 from the germline V gene are SNHLY and FYNNEI. The junction had 10 bases not matched to a gene; V was cut back by 5 bases and J by 7 bases. The CDR3 is made up of 15 amino acids. The CDR3, as DNA: TGTGCCAGCAGTCTAGAGTCAGGGGGCGAACAGCCCCAGCATTTT. Translating it yields CASSLESGGEQPQHF. The whole variable domain, remainder taken from reference TRBV2 and TRBJ1-5, is EPEVTQTPSHQVTQMGQEVILRCVPISNHLYFYWYRQILGQKVEFLVSFYNNEISEKSEIFDDQFSVERPDGSNFTLKIRSTKLEDSAMYFCASSLESGGEQPQHFGDGTRLSIL.

This chain connects TRBV7-9 to TRBJ2-1; D ambiguous. CDR1 is SEHNR and CDR2 is FQNEAQ in the germline V gene (reference sequence). This CDR3 region has 12 residues. Trimming shortened V by 6 bases and J by 10 bases, and 13 bases separated the two germline ends. The CDR3 DNA sequence: TGTGCCAGCAGTCCGGCACTACCCGAGCAGTTCTTC. Translated, it gives CASSPALPEQFF.

This chain joins TRBV6-5 and TRBJ1-5; possibly TRBD1 for D (6 bases). The CDR3 consists of 15 residues. Trimming took 8 bases from V and 8 from J, leaving 22 bases between them. Germline CDR1 MNHEY, CDR2 SVGAGI. CDR3 coding DNA: TGTGCCAGCCCAGAATGGGGGCCTTCGGTGGAGCCCCAGCATTTT. Translation: CASPEWGPSVEPQHF.

V is TRBV28 and J is TRBJ2-7, with 8 nucleotides matching TRBD1. J gave up 4 bases and V 7 bases, and 9 bases lay outside the gene matches. The CDR3 contains 14 residues. Germline V gives CDR1 MDHEN, CDR2 SYDVKM. CDR3 sequence: CASNRQGKSYEQYF. The CDR3 coding sequence is TGTGCCAGCAACAGACAGGGGAAGTCATACGAGCAGTACTTC.

The rearrangement joins TRBV3-1 (or the pseudogene TRBV3-2) to TRBJ1-1; TRBD1 might be the D (5 bases). Germline V gene sequence: CDR1 LGHDT, CDR2 YNNKEL (reference sequence). CDR3 size: 13 residues. V was cut by 4 bases and J by 8 bases, with 14 bases left in between. CDR3 region: CASSPGYREEAFF. CDR3 bases: TGTGCCAGCAGCCCAGGGTACCGTGAGGAAGCTTTCTTT.

The chain employs TRBV28 and TRBJ1-1; the match to TRBD1 covers 7 bases. Germline lookup yields CDR1 MDHEN and CDR2 SYDVKM. With V trimmed by 7 bases and J by 1 base, 3 bases remained unmatched. The CDR3 contains 13 residues. Here the CDR3 reads CASKYRGNTEAFF. The CDR3 DNA sequence: TGTGCCAGCAAATACAGGGGGAACACTGAAGCTTTCTTT.